The rows below give T cell receptor beta chains drawn from one sample of a study of blood T cell repertoires in COVID-19. The table came from immunoSEQ multiplex PCR; TCRdb's copy has only in-frame clones and leaves some out. The data contain some 200,000 clones, approximately 80% of them singletons. The sample taken for sequencing was peripheral blood. The origin of the receptors is a human donor with acute or convalescent COVID-19. The donor label of this sample is uncertain. The CDR3 runs from the conserved cysteine through the conserved F or W. D genes are given only for firm matches. Size tells how often a clone was seen (once, few, many) or the class of an expanded clone, and some rows leave it out.

V gene	J gene	D gene	clone size	CDR3 protein	CDR3 DNA
TRBV9	TRBJ2-7	TRBD2	.	CASSVVGAGSDEQYF	TGTGCCAGCAGCGTAGTGGGAGCGGGAAGCGACGAGCAGTACTTC
TRBV6-5	TRBJ2-3	TRBD2	.	CATGLAGGRTDTQYF	TGTGCCACCGGACTAGCGGGAGGGCGGACAGATACGCAGTATTTT
TRBV7-6	TRBJ2-2	.	.	CASSLAVAGRGTGELFF	TGTGCCAGCAGCTTAGCGGTGGCGGGTCGTGGCACCGGGGAGCTGTTTTTT
TRBV6-5	TRBJ2-7	TRBD1	few	CASSYSGQGTYEQYF	TGTGCCAGCAGTTACTCGGGACAGGGGACCTACGAGCAGTACTTC
TRBV9	TRBJ2-1	TRBD2	.	CASSPGLAGGAYNEQFF	TGTGCCAGCAGCCCGGGACTAGCGGGGGGAGCCTACAATGAGCAGTTCTTC
TRBV10-3	TRBJ2-5	.	.	CAISGMGQTQYF	TGTGCCATCAGTGGTATGGGGCAGACCCAGTACTTC
TRBV7-5	TRBJ1-5	.	.	CVRSRYDGHLSNQPQHF	TGTGTCAGAAGCCGGTACGACGGACACCTTAGCAATCAGCCCCAGCATTTT
TRBV11-3	TRBJ2-2	.	.	CASSPGLNTGELFF	TGTGCCAGCAGCCCTGGACTCAACACCGGGGAGCTGTTTTTT
TRBV3-1/TRBV3-2	TRBJ2-1	TRBD2	once	CASSQPWTSGRAREQFF	TGTGCCAGCAGCCAACCCTGGACTAGCGGGAGGGCCCGTGAGCAGTTCTTC
TRBV3-1/TRBV3-2	TRBJ2-2	TRBD2	.	CASRLAGVTGELFF	TGTGCCAGTAGACTAGCGGGAGTCACCGGGGAGCTGTTTTTT
TRBV6-5	TRBJ2-7	.	.	CASREVISSYEQYF	TGTGCCAGTCGAGAGGTTATAAGCTCCTACGAGCAGTACTTC
TRBV5-1	TRBJ2-7	TRBD2	.	CASSLGLADSYEQYF	TGCGCCAGCAGCTTGGGACTAGCGGATTCCTACGAGCAGTACTTC
TRBV28	TRBJ1-2	.	.	CASGGQTTASYGYTF	TGTGCCAGCGGTGGGCAAACGACGGCTTCCTATGGCTACACCTTC
TRBV7-9	TRBJ2-2	TRBD2	.	CASSRGLDTGELFF	TGTGCCAGCAGCCGAGGACTAGACACCGGGGAGCTGTTTTTT
TRBV7-3	TRBJ2-3	TRBD1	few	CASRAGQGNGDTQYF	TGTGCCAGCAGAGCGGGACAGGGGAACGGAGATACGCAGTATTTT
TRBV5-1	TRBJ1-1	TRBD1	.	CASSLAGTERDTEAFF	TGCGCCAGCAGCTTGGCCGGGACAGAAAGGGACACTGAAGCTTTCTTT
TRBV5-5	TRBJ2-3	.	few	CASSLWGPDTQYF	TGTGCCAGCAGCTTGTGGGGGCCAGATACGCAGTATTTT